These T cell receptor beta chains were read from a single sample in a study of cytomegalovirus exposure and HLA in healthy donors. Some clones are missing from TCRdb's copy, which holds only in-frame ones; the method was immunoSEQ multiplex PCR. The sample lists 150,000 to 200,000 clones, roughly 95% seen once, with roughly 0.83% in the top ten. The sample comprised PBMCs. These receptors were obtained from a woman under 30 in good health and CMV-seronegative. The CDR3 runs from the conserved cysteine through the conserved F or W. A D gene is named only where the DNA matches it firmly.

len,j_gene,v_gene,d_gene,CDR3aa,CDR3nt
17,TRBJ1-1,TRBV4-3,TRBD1,CASSQGGTGGLGTEAFF,TGCGCCAGCAGCCAAGGTGGGACAGGGGGACTGGGCACTGAAGCTTTCTTT
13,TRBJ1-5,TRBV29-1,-,CSACEGWEQPQHF,TGCAGCGCATGTGAGGGCTGGGAACAGCCCCAGCATTTT
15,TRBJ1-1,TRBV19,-,CASSIGRQANTEAFF,TGTGCCAGTAGTATAGGGAGACAGGCGAACACTGAAGCTTTCTTT
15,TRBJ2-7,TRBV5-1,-,CASSFAGDNYYEQYF,TGCGCCAGCAGCTTTGCAGGGGACAACTACTACGAGCAGTACTTC
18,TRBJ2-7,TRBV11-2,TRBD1,CASSRPGDSLFTSYEQYF,TGTGCCAGCAGCCGCCCAGGGGACAGCTTATTTACCTCCTACGAGCAGTACTTC
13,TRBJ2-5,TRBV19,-,CASSRQNEETQYF,TGTGCCAGTAGTCGTCAGAACGAAGAGACCCAGTACTTC
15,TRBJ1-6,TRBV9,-,CASSVVTGDNSPLHF,TGTGCCAGCAGCGTAGTGACGGGGGATAATTCACCCCTCCACTTT
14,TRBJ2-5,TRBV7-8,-,CASSLDLNQETQYF,TGTGCCAGCAGCTTAGACTTAAATCAAGAGACCCAGTACTTC
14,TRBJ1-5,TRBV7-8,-,CASSPRLGNQPQHF,TGTGCCAGCAGCCCCCGACTTGGCAATCAGCCCCAGCATTTT
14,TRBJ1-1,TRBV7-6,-,CASSSRAMNTEAFF,TGTGCCAGCAGCTCCAGGGCCATGAACACTGAAGCTTTCTTT
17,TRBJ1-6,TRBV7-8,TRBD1,CASSLDRGLSYNSPLHF,TGTGCCAGCAGCTTAGACAGGGGGCTATCCTATAATTCACCCCTCCACTTT
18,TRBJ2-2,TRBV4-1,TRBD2,CASSHPTSGGRITGELFF,TGCGCCAGCAGCCATCCGACTAGCGGGGGCCGGATTACCGGGGAGCTGTTTTTT
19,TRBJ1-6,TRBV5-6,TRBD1,CASSLVAGGGEAYNSPLHF,TGTGCCAGCAGCTTGGTGGCAGGGGGCGGGGAGGCCTATAATTCACCCCTCCACTTT
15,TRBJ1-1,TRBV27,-,CASKSTGYARQTAFF,TGTGCCAGCAAATCAACAGGGTACGCCCGACAAACAGCTTTCTTT
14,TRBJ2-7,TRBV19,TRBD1,CASSYRGEGYEQYF,TGTGCCAGCAGTTACAGGGGAGAAGGCTACGAGCAGTACTTC
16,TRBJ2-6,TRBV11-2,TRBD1,CATIGTARPGANVLTF,TGTGCCACCATCGGGACAGCGCGTCCTGGGGCCAACGTCCTGACTTTC